Listed below are T cell receptor beta chains from one sample, sequenced in a study of CD4 T cells in relation to SARS-CoV-2 and coronaviruses. Assay: immunoSEQ multiplex PCR; the TCRdb copy retains only in-frame clones and omits some. The data contain 15,000 to 20,000 clones, approximately 78% of them singletons. These receptors' antigens are unknown. The sample consisted of CD4+ T cells from PBMCs, cultured in vitro. These receptors came from a human donor in good health. Both conserved end residues are part of each CDR3. Where a row states a size, it is once, few, many or the class of an expanded clone; other rows omit it.

>TRBV19|.|TRBJ2-5
CASSETSGSRETQYF
>TRBV3-1/TRBV3-2|.|TRBJ2-2
CASSQGIAGAGTGELFF
>TRBV5-4|.|TRBJ2-2
CASSPGASGSLRGGELFF
>TRBV19|hyperexpanded|TRBJ2-1
CASRTGGPGGEQFF
>TRBV6-5|few|TRBJ1-4
CASSYTQGDEKLFF
>TRBV7-9|.|TRBJ2-1
CASSLAGGGEQFF
>TRBV7-3|once|TRBJ2-7
CASSLQPGSSYEQYF
>TRBV28|.|TRBJ1-5
CASSLFERQPQHF
>TRBV10-3|.|TRBJ1-5
CAISDSQGWVNQPQHF
>TRBV5-1|.|TRBJ1-5
CASSLAGQTYQPQHF
>TRBV11-3|.|TRBJ2-5
CASSSGGWETQYF
>TRBV15|.|TRBJ1-4
CATSRDYTGGDEKLFF
>TRBV6-5|.|TRBJ1-6
CASSYGDSPLHF
>TRBV30|.|TRBJ1-1
CAWSVRLGTEAFF
>TRBV2|.|TRBJ1-1
CASSDQGEGPTEAFF
>TRBV28|few|TRBJ1-4
CASTSDEKLFF
>TRBV7-9|.|TRBJ2-1
CASSLIDPNEQFF
>TRBV7-9|.|TRBJ2-1
CASSRPGTGGFNEQFF
>TRBV4-1|few|TRBJ1-3
CASSQARTTGNTIYF
>TRBV5-4|.|TRBJ2-7
CASSKLTSGSYEQYF
>TRBV7-8|.|TRBJ1-1
CASSLVRPGGEAFF
>TRBV18|.|TRBJ2-5
CASSPRHSSFRGETQYF
>TRBV5-1|once|TRBJ2-3
CASSGGNTDTQYF
>TRBV6-1|.|TRBJ2-7
CASSEGVSYEQYF
>TRBV7-9|few|TRBJ1-2
CASSAINYGYTF
>TRBV18|.|TRBJ2-7
CASSQYGTGPSFSYEQYF